This T cell receptor beta chain was captured in a study of blood T cell repertoires in COVID-19. In the study overall: Sites in the United States, Italy and Spain provided acute and convalescent COVID-19 samples. T cells, B-cell-depleted T cells, or PBMCs provided the cDNA or gDNA that served as material.

This CDR3 has 11 amino acids. Germline CDR1 reads SQVTM; CDR2 reads ANQGSEA. The V end lost 2 bases, the J end lost 4 bases, and 5 bases lay between the germline ends. The protocol was immunoSEQ multiplex PCR, while the TCRdb copy is restricted to in-frame clones and leaves out a portion. The repertoire holds under 95,000 clones, with under 85% as singletons. This receptor was taken from a woman of 80 years or more with COVID-19, enrolled during active disease. Material: peripheral blood. The chain is built from TRBV29-1 and TRBJ1-2, with D unresolved. CDR3 residues: CSVEQVYGYTF. CDR3 coding DNA: TGCAGCGTTGAACAGGTCTATGGCTACACCTTC.